The rows below give T cell receptor beta chains drawn from one sample of a study of blood T cell repertoires in COVID-19. Data came from immunoSEQ multiplex PCR; TCRdb stores just in-frame clones and leaves some out. Of 66,000 or so clones listed, around 80% are singletons. Sequencing was done on a sample of peripheral blood. The receptors here all came from a human donor in a cohort sampled during active COVID-19. Each CDR3 is given with its conserved first and last residue. The D gene is left open where the match is weak. Part of the rows lack a size; the others show once, few, many or a class for expanded clones.

cdr3_nt: TGTGCCAGTAAAGGGACAGGGGGCGCAGATACGCAGTATTTT; cdr3_aa: CASKGTGGADTQYF; d_call: TRBD1; j_call: TRBJ2-3; clone_size: -; v_call: TRBV19
cdr3_nt: TGCCCAGGGACTAGCGGGGCCTCAGATACGCAGTATTTT; cdr3_aa: CPGTSGASDTQYF; d_call: TRBD2; j_call: TRBJ2-3; clone_size: -; v_call: TRBV29-1
cdr3_nt: TGTGCCAGCAGGAAACAGGGGGCCAATTATGGCTACACCTTC; cdr3_aa: CASRKQGANYGYTF; d_call: TRBD1; j_call: TRBJ1-2; clone_size: -; v_call: TRBV28
cdr3_nt: TGTGCCTGGAGTCCCCTGGCAGAAAATGAAAAACTGTTTTTT; cdr3_aa: CAWSPLAENEKLFF; d_call: -; j_call: TRBJ1-4; clone_size: -; v_call: TRBV30
cdr3_nt: TGTGCCAGCAGCTTAGATCTAGCGGGGAATGTCGGCGGACAGTTCTTC; cdr3_aa: CASSLDLAGNVGGQFF; d_call: TRBD2; j_call: TRBJ2-1; clone_size: once; v_call: TRBV11-2
cdr3_nt: TGTGCCAGCAGCCATAGTAGCGGGGTGAACACCGGGGAGCTGTTTTTT; cdr3_aa: CASSHSSGVNTGELFF; d_call: TRBD2; j_call: TRBJ2-2; clone_size: -; v_call: TRBV7-9
cdr3_nt: TGTGCCAGCTCACCATCCCAGGGGGCCGGCAATGAGCAGTTCTTC; cdr3_aa: CASSPSQGAGNEQFF; d_call: TRBD1; j_call: TRBJ2-1; clone_size: -; v_call: TRBV18
cdr3_nt: TGCGCCAGCAGCTTGGGCAGGGCGAATGAAAAACTGTTTTTT; cdr3_aa: CASSLGRANEKLFF; d_call: -; j_call: TRBJ1-4; clone_size: -; v_call: TRBV5-1
cdr3_nt: TGTGCCAGCAGCTCCGGACAGGGTGATATCTATGGCTACACCTTC; cdr3_aa: CASSSGQGDIYGYTF; d_call: TRBD1; j_call: TRBJ1-2; clone_size: -; v_call: TRBV5-4
cdr3_nt: TGTGCCAGCAGCGTCTTAATTGGAAACACCATATATTTT; cdr3_aa: CASSVLIGNTIYF; d_call: -; j_call: TRBJ1-3; clone_size: -; v_call: TRBV28
cdr3_nt: TGCGCCAGCAGCCAAGATCTCGCTGTACGGGGCACCGGGGAGCTGTTTTTT; cdr3_aa: CASSQDLAVRGTGELFF; d_call: -; j_call: TRBJ2-2; clone_size: -; v_call: TRBV4-3
cdr3_nt: TGTGCCAGTATCGGGACAGGGCAAGAGACCCAGTACTTC; cdr3_aa: CASIGTGQETQYF; d_call: TRBD1; j_call: TRBJ2-5; clone_size: -; v_call: TRBV19
cdr3_nt: TGTGCCAGCAGTTACTCGTGGACAGCAAACTACGAGCAGTACTTC; cdr3_aa: CASSYSWTANYEQYF; d_call: -; j_call: TRBJ2-7; clone_size: -; v_call: TRBV6-5
cdr3_nt: TGTGCCAGCAGCCGGTTGACAGGCTCCTCACCCCTCCACTTT; cdr3_aa: CASSRLTGSSPLHF; d_call: -; j_call: TRBJ1-6; clone_size: -; v_call: TRBV7-2
cdr3_nt: TGTGCCAGCAGTTTTCGCAGGGGACAGACCCAGTACTTC; cdr3_aa: CASSFRRGQTQYF; d_call: -; j_call: TRBJ2-5; clone_size: -; v_call: TRBV6-2/TRBV6-3
cdr3_nt: TGTGCCAGCAGTTCCCGGGGTAGGGCCACTGAAGCTTTCTTT; cdr3_aa: CASSSRGRATEAFF; d_call: -; j_call: TRBJ1-1; clone_size: -; v_call: TRBV6-2/TRBV6-3
cdr3_nt: TGTGCCAGTAGTCCCCGGTCCTTCTACGAGCAGTACTTC; cdr3_aa: CASSPRSFYEQYF; d_call: -; j_call: TRBJ2-7; clone_size: -; v_call: TRBV19
cdr3_nt: TGTGCCAGCTCAGAAAGGACAGGGCCCTACGAGCAGTACTTC; cdr3_aa: CASSERTGPYEQYF; d_call: TRBD1; j_call: TRBJ2-7; clone_size: -; v_call: TRBV18
cdr3_nt: TGTGCCACCAGTGATCCACGGAGGGCTGGCGAGCAGTACTTC; cdr3_aa: CATSDPRRAGEQYF; d_call: -; j_call: TRBJ2-7; clone_size: few; v_call: TRBV24-1
cdr3_nt: TGTGCCTCGGGGGGCGGGACCTACTCCTACAATGAGCAGTTCTTC; cdr3_aa: CASGGGTYSYNEQFF; d_call: -; j_call: TRBJ2-1; clone_size: -; v_call: TRBV28
cdr3_nt: TGTGCCAGCAGCCCTCAGGCGGGAGAGGAGACCCAGTACTTC; cdr3_aa: CASSPQAGEETQYF; d_call: TRBD2; j_call: TRBJ2-5; clone_size: -; v_call: TRBV7-8
cdr3_nt: TGCGCCAGCAGCCAAGAGTGGGGGGGGCTAGATGGCTACACCTTC; cdr3_aa: CASSQEWGGLDGYTF; d_call: -; j_call: TRBJ1-2; clone_size: -; v_call: TRBV4-3
cdr3_nt: TGTGCCAGTAGTGGTCACGAACGAGGAGAGCAGTACTTC; cdr3_aa: CASSGHERGEQYF; d_call: -; j_call: TRBJ2-7; clone_size: -; v_call: TRBV19
cdr3_nt: TGTGCCAGCAGTTATCCGCCGGGGGGCTACGAGCAGTACTTC; cdr3_aa: CASSYPPGGYEQYF; d_call: TRBD2; j_call: TRBJ2-7; clone_size: -; v_call: TRBV6-6
cdr3_nt: TGCGCCAGCAGCGGGACTAGCGGGAGGGCCCACACCGGGGAGCTGTTTTTT; cdr3_aa: CASSGTSGRAHTGELFF; d_call: TRBD2; j_call: TRBJ2-2; clone_size: -; v_call: TRBV4-3
cdr3_nt: TGTGCCAGCAGCTTACGGACTAGCGGCCACAAGGATGAGCAGTTCTTC; cdr3_aa: CASSLRTSGHKDEQFF; d_call: TRBD2; j_call: TRBJ2-1; clone_size: once; v_call: TRBV7-2
cdr3_nt: TGTGCCAGCAGTCCAACGACAGAGTATAGCAATCAGCCCCAGCATTTT; cdr3_aa: CASSPTTEYSNQPQHF; d_call: -; j_call: TRBJ1-5; clone_size: -; v_call: TRBV28
cdr3_nt: TGTGCCAGCAGTTCCCGGGACAGGGCTCCCTACGAGCAGTACTTC; cdr3_aa: CASSSRDRAPYEQYF; d_call: TRBD1; j_call: TRBJ2-7; clone_size: -; v_call: TRBV28
cdr3_nt: TGCGCCAGCAGCTTTAGCGCCCACGAGCAGTACTTC; cdr3_aa: CASSFSAHEQYF; d_call: -; j_call: TRBJ2-7; clone_size: few; v_call: TRBV5-1
cdr3_nt: TGTGCCAGCAGCACCCCCGGACTAGCATCCTATTGGGACACAGATACGCAGTATTTT; cdr3_aa: CASSTPGLASYWDTDTQYF; d_call: -; j_call: TRBJ2-3; clone_size: -; v_call: TRBV21-1
cdr3_nt: TGTGCCAGCAGTTACCCCTCTCTCGGGGAGACCCAGTACTTC; cdr3_aa: CASSYPSLGETQYF; d_call: -; j_call: TRBJ2-5; clone_size: -; v_call: TRBV6-2/TRBV6-3